The rows below give T cell receptor beta chains drawn from one sample of a study of blood T cell repertoires in COVID-19. Some clones are missing from TCRdb's copy, which holds only in-frame ones; the method was immunoSEQ multiplex PCR. The table shows a few hundred thousand clones, with around nine tenths occurring only once. The sequencing input was peripheral blood. These receptor sequences come from a man aged 18 to 29 with COVID-19, enrolled during active disease. Both conserved end residues are part of each CDR3. A D gene is named only where the DNA matches it firmly. The size of a clone is reported for some rows only, either as once, few or many, or as a class for expanded clones.

cdr3_aa cdr3_nt j_call d_call v_call clone_size
CASSEVGGARNEQFF TGCGCCAGCAGTGAAGTGGGGGGGGCCCGAAATGAGCAGTTCTTC TRBJ2-1 - TRBV10-2 -
CASSPDRGGRNQPQHF TGTGCCAGCTCACCAGACAGGGGAGGTAGGAATCAGCCCCAGCATTTT TRBJ1-5 TRBD1 TRBV18 -
CASSYRDGYTF TGCGCCAGCAGCTACAGGGATGGCTACACCTTC TRBJ1-2 - TRBV4-1 few
CASSLTGTETEAFF TGCGCCAGCAGCTTGACAGGGACGGAGACTGAAGCTTTCTTT TRBJ1-1 - TRBV5-1 -
CASSHTQGALDTEAFF TGTGCCAGCAGCCACACTCAGGGGGCGCTTGACACTGAAGCTTTCTTT TRBJ1-1 TRBD1 TRBV11-3 -
CASSLFVQGALNTEAFF TGTGCCAGCAGCTTATTTGTACAGGGGGCGTTGAACACTGAAGCTTTCTTT TRBJ1-1 TRBD1 TRBV7-8 -
CASSLMEGNEKLFF TGTGCCAGCAGCTTAATGGAGGGTAATGAAAAACTGTTTTTT TRBJ1-4 - TRBV7-9 -
CASSPLGGLAVENIQYF TGTGCCAGCTCACCGCTGGGGGGACTAGCGGTTGAAAACATTCAGTACTTC TRBJ2-4 TRBD2 TRBV18 -
CASNRGPGNTEAFF TGTGCCAGCAATAGGGGGCCAGGCAACACTGAAGCTTTCTTT TRBJ1-1 TRBD1 TRBV2 -
CASGDTHKLFF TGTGCCAGCGGGGACACCCATAAGCTGTTTTTT TRBJ1-4 - TRBV12-3/TRBV12-4 -
CASSPNDSNEKLFF TGCGCCAGCAGCCCTAACGACTCTAATGAAAAACTGTTTTTT TRBJ1-4 - TRBV4-1 -
CASSFLGREGEAFF TGTGCCAGCAGTTTTCTAGGACGGGAAGGTGAAGCTTTCTTT TRBJ1-1 - TRBV27 once
CASTPGTKINEQFF TGTGCCAGCACTCCCGGGACAAAAATCAATGAGCAGTTCTTC TRBJ2-1 - TRBV2 -
CASSLDGDIYSPLHF TGTGCCAGCAGCTTAGATGGGGACATATATTCACCCCTCCACTTT TRBJ1-6 - TRBV11-2 -
CASSTGLAHEETQYF TGTGCCAGTAGTACAGGACTAGCGCATGAAGAGACCCAGTACTTC TRBJ2-5 TRBD2 TRBV19 -
CASSASGTYEQYF TGTGCCAGCAGCGCTAGCGGAACTTACGAGCAGTACTTC TRBJ2-7 TRBD2 TRBV12-3/TRBV12-4 -
CASSAYPNQPQHF TGTGCCAGTAGTGCCTACCCGAATCAGCCCCAGCATTTT TRBJ1-5 - TRBV19 -
CASSRGLAGNEQYF TGTGCCAGCAGCAGGGGACTAGCGGGGAACGAGCAGTACTTC TRBJ2-7 TRBD2 TRBV6-5 -
CATSRGQSSGNTIYF TGTGCCACCAGCAGGGGACAATCCTCTGGAAACACCATATATTTT TRBJ1-3 - TRBV15 -
CATSRPGTRVQETQYF TGTGCCACTTCCCGGCCGGGGACAAGGGTTCAAGAGACCCAGTACTTC TRBJ2-5 - TRBV18 -
CASSALGASGNTIYF TGTGCCAGCAGCGCTTTAGGGGCCTCTGGAAACACCATATATTTT TRBJ1-3 - TRBV2 few
CASSIWRNEQFF TGTGCCAGTAGTATTTGGCGGAATGAGCAGTTCTTC TRBJ2-1 - TRBV19 once
CATSREQGGLTQYF TGTGCCACCAGCAGAGAACAAGGGGGCCTAACCCAGTACTTC TRBJ2-5 TRBD1 TRBV15 -
CAWTPGAGEDTQYF TGTGCCTGGACCCCTGGGGCGGGAGAAGATACGCAGTATTTT TRBJ2-3 TRBD2 TRBV30 -
CASRGRDYGYTF TGTGCCAGCAGAGGGAGGGACTATGGCTACACCTTC TRBJ1-2 - TRBV7-9 few
CASSVWGRVAETQYF TGTGCCAGCAGCGTATGGGGCAGGGTGGCCGAGACCCAGTACTTC TRBJ2-5 - TRBV9 -
CASSEVLMANQPQHF TGTGCCAGCAGTGAGGTCTTGATGGCCAATCAGCCCCAGCATTTT TRBJ1-5 - TRBV6-4 -
CASSLDRDYEQYF TGCGCCAGCAGCCTGGACAGGGACTACGAGCAGTACTTC TRBJ2-7 TRBD1 TRBV5-1 -
CASSTDRGSYGYTF TGTGCCAGCAGCACGGACAGGGGTAGTTATGGCTACACCTTC TRBJ1-2 TRBD1 TRBV5-4 -
CASSLESGTYNEQFF TGTGCCAGCAGCTTAGAGAGCGGGACCTACAATGAGCAGTTCTTC TRBJ2-1 TRBD2 TRBV7-2 -
CASSPTSGSTDTQYF TGTGCCAGCAGCCCAACTAGCGGGAGCACAGATACGCAGTATTTT TRBJ2-3 TRBD2 TRBV3-1/TRBV3-2 few
CASSRSSYEQYF TGTGCCAGCTCGCGAAGCTCCTACGAGCAGTACTTC TRBJ2-7 - TRBV18 -
CASSFGVDQPQHF TGTGCCAGCAGTTTCGGGGTTGATCAGCCCCAGCATTTT TRBJ1-5 - TRBV12-3/TRBV12-4 -
CASSEQGNTGELFF TGTGCCAGCAGTGAACAGGGGAACACCGGGGAGCTGTTTTTT TRBJ2-2 - TRBV25-1 -
CASSPLLGAYNEQFF TGTGCCAGCAGTCCCCTCCTAGGGGCCTACAATGAGCAGTTCTTC TRBJ2-1 - TRBV2 -
CASSPRQAYSGNTIYF TGTGCCAGCAGCCCACGGCAGGCCTACTCTGGAAACACCATATATTTT TRBJ1-3 - TRBV9 few
CASIPPGGLPGTQYF TGTGCCAGCATCCCCCCGGGTGGCCTCCCGGGGACCCAGTACTTC TRBJ2-5 - TRBV6-5 many
CATSLGGGTYEQYF TGTGCCACCAGTTTGGGAGGCGGCACCTACGAGCAGTACTTC TRBJ2-7 - TRBV15 -
CAWSAWTSGTSEQYF TGTGCCTGGAGTGCCTGGACTAGCGGGACATCGGAGCAGTACTTC TRBJ2-7 TRBD2 TRBV30 once
CASSGPGQGAALPSDTQYF TGTGCCAGCAGCGGACCGGGACAGGGGGCCGCGCTCCCTTCCGATACGCAGTATTTT TRBJ2-3 TRBD1 TRBV7-8 -
CASSHTTYEQYF TGTGCCAGCAGCCACACCACCTACGAGCAGTACTTC TRBJ2-7 - TRBV6-5 once
CSARVGEKLFF TGCAGTGCTAGAGTCGGGGAAAAACTGTTTTTT TRBJ1-4 - TRBV20-1 -
CASSPPVASICSYEQYF TGTGCCAGCAGCCCCCCGGTGGCTAGCATATGCTCCTACGAGCAGTACTTC TRBJ2-7 - TRBV21-1 -
CSVRHGHETQYF TGCAGCGTTAGACACGGACATGAGACCCAGTACTTC TRBJ2-5 - TRBV29-1 -
CASSHLGGPYNEQFF TGTGCCAGCAGCCACCTCGGGGGGCCCTACAATGAGCAGTTCTTC TRBJ2-1 - TRBV3-1/TRBV3-2 -
CASSPGRRSGPGDTQYF TGTGCCAGCAGCCCGGGTAGGCGCAGCGGGCCAGGGGATACGCAGTATTTT TRBJ2-3 - TRBV4-2 few
CASSRTSGDTGELFF TGTGCCAGCAGCCGGACTAGCGGGGACACCGGGGAGCTGTTTTTT TRBJ2-2 TRBD2 TRBV7-7 -
CASSLRRGGRNNEQFF TGTGCCAGCAGTCTTCGGCGGGGCGGCCGGAACAATGAGCAGTTCTTC TRBJ2-1 - TRBV2 -
CASSSQTVPTDTQYF TGTGCCAGCAGCTCACAGACAGTTCCAACAGATACGCAGTATTTT TRBJ2-3 - TRBV7-9 -
CASSPLSGSLYNEQFF TGTGCCAGCAGTCCTCTCAGCGGGAGCCTTTACAATGAGCAGTTCTTC TRBJ2-1 TRBD2 TRBV27 -